This T cell receptor (beta chain) was recovered during a study of OX40 agonist ivuxolimab in advanced cancers. Background on the study: Patients' therapy was ivuxolimab, an antibody that acts as an agonist of OX40 (CD134).

Assay used: immunoSEQ multiplex PCR; TCRdb lists only in-frame clones, some missing. The table shows around 69,000 clones, with around nine tenths occurring only once. There are 14 residues in the CDR3. CDR1 and CDR2 (germline): MDHEN, SYDVKM. V shed 4 bases and J 3 bases; nucleotides not matched to a gene: 4. Concerning this clone itself: Its antigen is currently unknown.

Study conclusions and caveats: The study observed clonal expansion of CD4+ and CD8+ blood T cells by week 6 at 0.1 to 3.0 mg/kg. Low clonal expansion, among the lowest seen, marked partial responders at 0.1-3.0 mg/kg. Expanded clones belonging to CD8+ T cells outnumbered, on average, those of CD4+.

The sequencing used CD4+ or CD8+ T cells sorted from blood, collected in a trial of the OX40 agonist ivuxolimab. The chain employs TRBV28 and TRBJ1-1; 8 bases align to TRBD1. The clonotype originates from an adult with an advanced solid tumor such as melanoma, head and neck, liver or kidney cancer. CDR3 loop: CASSSQGVHTEAFF. The CDR3 region has the DNA TGTGCCAGCAGTTCACAGGGGGTACACACTGAAGCTTTCTTT. Together with reference TRBV28 and TRBJ1-1, the CDR3 gives the full variable domain: DVKVTQSSRYLVKRTGEKVFLECVQDMDHENMFWYRQDPGLGLRLIYFSYDVKMKEKGDIPEGYSVSREKKERFSLILESASTNQTSMYLCASSSQGVHTEAFFGQGTRLTVV.